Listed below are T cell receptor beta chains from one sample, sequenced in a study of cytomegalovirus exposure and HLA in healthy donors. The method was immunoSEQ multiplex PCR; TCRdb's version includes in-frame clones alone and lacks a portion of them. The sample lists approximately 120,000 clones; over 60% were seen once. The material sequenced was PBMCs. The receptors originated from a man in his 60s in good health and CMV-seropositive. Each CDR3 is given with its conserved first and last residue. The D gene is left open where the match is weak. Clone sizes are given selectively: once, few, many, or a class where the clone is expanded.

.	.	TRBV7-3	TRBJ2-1	CASSSTLPGVSNEQFF	TGTGCCAGCAGCTCAACCCTCCCGGGGGTGAGTAATGAGCAGTTCTTC
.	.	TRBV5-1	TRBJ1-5	CASSLEPTGTNSNQPQHF	TGCGCCAGCAGCTTGGAGCCGACAGGAACGAATAGCAATCAGCCCCAGCATTTT
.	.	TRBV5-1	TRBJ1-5	CASSLGGGSNQPQHF	TGCGCCAGCAGCTTGGGAGGGGGAAGCAATCAGCCCCAGCATTTT
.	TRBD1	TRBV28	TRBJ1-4	CASSLDREGEKLFF	TGTGCCAGCAGTCTCGACAGGGAAGGTGAAAAACTGTTTTTT
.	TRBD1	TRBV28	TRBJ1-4	CASSSGQQNEKLFF	TGTGCCAGCAGTTCGGGACAGCAGAACGAAAAACTGTTTTTT
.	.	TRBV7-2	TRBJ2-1	CASTPVAGSYNEQFF	TGTGCCAGCACCCCGGTGGCGGGTTCCTACAATGAGCAGTTCTTC
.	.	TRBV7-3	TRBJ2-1	CASSSQGDYNEQFF	TGTGCCAGCAGCTCGCAGGGTGACTACAATGAGCAGTTCTTC
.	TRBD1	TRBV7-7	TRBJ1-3	CAVDRGPSGNTIYF	TGTGCCGTCGACAGGGGCCCCTCTGGAAACACCATATATTTT
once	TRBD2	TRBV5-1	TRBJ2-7	CASSFLGGGYDEQYF	TGCGCCAGCAGCTTCCTCGGCGGGGGGTACGACGAGCAGTACTTC
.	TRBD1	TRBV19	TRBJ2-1	CASSIDGTVPNNEQFF	TGTGCCAGTAGTATAGATGGGACAGTTCCAAACAATGAGCAGTTCTTC
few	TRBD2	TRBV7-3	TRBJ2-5	CAGERRLAGGIQETQYF	TGTGCCGGGGAACGGAGGCTAGCGGGGGGAATACAAGAGACCCAGTACTTC
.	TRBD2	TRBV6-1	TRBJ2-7	CASSASGVSTYEQYF	TGTGCCAGCAGTGCTAGCGGAGTTTCGACCTACGAGCAGTACTTC
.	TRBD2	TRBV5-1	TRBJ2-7	CASSLAGGGFYEQYF	TGCGCCAGCAGCTTGGCGGGGGGGGGTTTCTACGAGCAGTACTTC
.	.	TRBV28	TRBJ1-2	CASSLRLYGYTF	TGTGCCAGCAGTCTCCGACTCTATGGCTACACCTTC
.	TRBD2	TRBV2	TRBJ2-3	CASSERRGLAGGKDTQYF	TGTGCCAGCAGTGAACGCCGGGGACTAGCGGGGGGTAAAGATACGCAGTATTTT